The 17 T cell receptor beta chains below come from one sample, sequenced in a study of blood T cell repertoires in COVID-19. Clones were sequenced by immunoSEQ multiplex PCR, and TCRdb holds only the in-frame ones, with some missing. This repertoire shows about 43,000 clones, about 89% found once; its top ten account for over 4%. The sequenced sample consisted of peripheral blood. The receptors derive from a human donor in a cohort sampled during active COVID-19.

The chain joins TRBV6-5 to TRBJ2-7; 8 nucleotides match TRBD2. Trimming took 4 bases from V and 2 from J; bases not matched to a gene: 10. Germline lookup yields CDR1 MNHEY and CDR2 SVGAGI. This CDR3 is 16 amino acids long. The CDR3 DNA reads as TGTGCCAGCAGTTTTAGGACTAGCCACGACCCCTACGAGCAGTACTTC. It yields the protein CASSFRTSHDPYEQYF.

This clone was seen only once. Compared with germline, one end of the junction differs, possibly owing to a read error. The rearrangement joins TRBV7-7 to TRBJ2-7, with 7 nucleotides matching TRBD2. This CDR3 has 15 amino acids. Germline CDR1 is SSHAT and CDR2 is FNYEAQ (reference sequence). CDR3 nucleotide sequence: TGTGCTAGCAGCTTAGGGGCAGGGAGGGTAGGCGAGCAGTACTTC. Its translation is CASSLGAGRVGEQYF.

The rearrangement joins TRBV27 to TRBJ2-7; tentative D call: TRBD1 (6 bases). Germline CDR1 and CDR2: MNHEY and SMNVEV (reference sequence). CDR3 length: 16 amino acids. V lost 3 bases, J lost 0 bases, and 15 bases lay in between. CDR3 sequence reads: CASSFIRTAPSYEQYF. As DNA, the CDR3 is TGTGCCAGCAGTTTTATACGGACAGCCCCCTCCTACGAGCAGTACTTC.

The genes are TRBV6-1 and TRBJ2-2; TRBD2 agrees at 11 bases. CDR3 size: 15 residues. Germline V gene lookup returns CDR1 MNHNS and CDR2 SASEGT. Trimming removed 2 bases from V and 5 bases from J; junction bases left unmatched: 1. The CDR3 bases are TGTGCCAGCAGTGAAACTAGCGGGAGTACCGGGGAGCTGTTTTTT. Translating it yields CASSETSGSTGELFF.

V and J are TRBV6-5 and TRBJ1-5; possible D gene TRBD1, 6 bases. Germline loops: CDR1 MNHEY, CDR2 SVGAGI. Trimming took off 6 bases at V and 2 bases at J, with 14 bases between the two ends. The length of the CDR3 is 15 residues. CDR3 bases: TGTGCCAGCAGAACCGGGACATTGGGCAATCAGCCCCAGCATTTT. This sequence encodes CASRTGTLGNQPQHF.

V and J are TRBV20-1 and TRBJ2-7; 8 bases agree with TRBD2. From germline, CDR1 is DFQATT and CDR2 SNEGSKA (reference sequence). After removal of 3 bases from V and 0 bases from J, the junction contained 4 bases not matched to a gene. The CDR3 consists of 14 residues. CDR3 DNA sequence: TGCAGTGCTAGTACTAGCGGCTACTCCTACGAGCAGTACTTC. The encoded protein is CSASTSGYSYEQYF.

The CDR3 protein is CASSPKTGGNTEAFF. The CDR3 DNA reads TGTGCCAGCAGCCCAAAAACAGGGGGGAACACTGAAGCTTTCTTT. This rearrangement joins TRBV7-3 to TRBJ1-1, with 8 bases aligning to TRBD1. Germline lookup yields CDR1 SGHTA and CDR2 FQGTGA. Trimming cost V 5 bases and J 1 base; bases outside gene matches: 6. This CDR3 region has 15 residues.

This sequence joins TRBV7-8 and TRBJ1-1; possible D gene TRBD1, 5 bases. Germline V gene lookup returns CDR1 SGHVS and CDR2 FQNEAQ. This CDR3 is 13 amino acids long. Trimming shortened V by 5 bases and J by 8 bases, and 15 bases separated the two germline ends. This chain's CDR3 is CASSRYPGGEAFF. The CDR3, as DNA: TGTGCCAGCAGCCGGTACCCTGGGGGGGAAGCTTTCTTT.

This clone has more than one count but fewer than ten. This chain connects TRBV19 to TRBJ1-1, with D possibly matching TRBD1 (6 bases). This CDR3 region has 12 residues. Deletions cut 10 bases from V and 5 bases from J, with 14 bases between. In germline, CDR1 is LNHDA, CDR2 SQIVND (reference sequence). DNA of the CDR3: TGTGCCACCAAACAGGGTACGACTGAAGCTTTCTTT. Protein product: CATKQGTTEAFF.

This clone was observed a single time. The rearrangement uses TRBV10-2 and TRBJ1-4; 11 positions agree with TRBD1. Germline loops: CDR1 WSHSY, CDR2 SAAADI. V lost 4 bases, J lost 7 bases, and 5 bases stayed unmatched. The CDR3 is 15 amino acids. This CDR3 reads CASSARTGGSEKLFF. CDR3 bases: TGCGCCAGCAGTGCCAGGACAGGGGGCAGTGAAAAACTGTTTTTT.

The gene calls are TRBV14 and TRBJ2-1, with 7 bases fitting TRBD2. V was pared by 5 bases and J by 4 bases, with 5 bases of the junction left unmatched. This CDR3 has 14 residues. The germline V gene encodes CDR1 SGHDN and CDR2 FVKESK. The CDR3: CASSGEREYNEQFF. The CDR3 nucleotides are TGTGCCAGCAGCGGGGAGCGGGAATACAATGAGCAGTTCTTC.

The chain employs TRBV29-1 and TRBJ2-3, with 9 bases that match TRBD1. The CDR3 sequence is 13 residues long. The V and J ends lost 4 bases and 4 bases, in that order; junction bases with no gene match: 3. The germline CDR1 and CDR2 sequences are SQVTM and ANQGSEA. The CDR3 loop reads CSVGGQGPDTQYF. CDR3 coding DNA: TGCAGCGTTGGGGGACAGGGTCCAGATACGCAGTATTTT.

The chain combines TRBV27 with TRBJ1-3; D may be TRBD1 (5 bases). Deletions cut 4 bases from V and 1 base from J, with 26 bases between. CDR3 length: 20 residues. Germline V lookup: CDR1 MNHEY, CDR2 SMNVEV (reference sequence). DNA for the CDR3: TGTGCCAGCAGTTCCCGATGGTCGGGGGAAAGGTTTAATTCTGGAAACACCATATATTTT. This sequence encodes CASSSRWSGERFNSGNTIYF.

The V call is TRBV5-4, the J call TRBJ1-4, with 7 bases identical to TRBD1. This CDR3 has 14 amino acids. In germline, CDR1 is SGHNT, CDR2 YYREEE (reference sequence). Trimming removed 2 bases from V and 5 bases from J; junction bases left unmatched: 3. Written as DNA, the CDR3 is TGTGCCAGCAGCTTCGGCAGGGGGAATGAAAAACTGTTTTTT. Translation: CASSFGRGNEKLFF.

The gene calls are TRBV2 and TRBJ2-3, with a weak D call TRBD1 (7 bases). Germline loops: CDR1 SNHLY, CDR2 FYNNEI. This CDR3 is built from 16 residues. Trimming took 5 bases from V and 2 from J, leaving 17 bases between them. The DNA for the CDR3 is TGTGCCAGCAGTCACTCGGGGGACAGCAACACAGATACGCAGTATTTT. This gives the protein CASSHSGDSNTDTQYF.

V gene TRBV12-3 or TRBV12-4 combines with J gene TRBJ2-5; no clear D. V lost 1 base and J 1 base, leaving 4 bases between the germline ends. The CDR3 sequence is 13 residues long. CDR3 DNA: TGTGCCAGCAGTTTAGGGAGCCAAGAGACCCAGTACTTC. Residues: CASSLGSQETQYF.

This clone was found a few times. The V gene is TRBV6-5, the J gene TRBJ1-5, with TRBD1 as a possible D gene (6 bases). The V and J ends lost 5 bases and 0 bases respectively, with 11 bases between them. The CDR3 consists of 15 residues. The V gene's germline CDR1 is MNHEY and CDR2 SVGAGI. Here the CDR3 reads CASSPQGNSNQPQHF. The CDR3 region has the DNA TGTGCCAGCAGTCCTCAGGGGAATAGCAATCAGCCCCAGCATTTT.